This T cell receptor (beta chain) comes out of a study of T cells of healthy individuals. One entry per CDR3 protein results from TCRdb running MiXCR on the 5' RACE reads. Of more than 85,000 distinct CDR3 sequences in the sample, 15% to 20% were seen once. The CDR3 runs 10 residues. Trimming left V 7 bases short and J 8 bases short, with 9 bases between. Germline-derived CDR1 and CDR2 are SQVTM and ANQGSEA. The chain uses TRBV29-1 and TRBJ2-1, with D possibly being TRBD1 (5 bases). This receptor was identified in a human donor in good health. The CDR3 coding sequence is TGCAGCGGCAGGGTTTATGAGCAGTTCTTC. It codes for CSGRVYEQFF.